There are a few counts of the clone carrying this T cell receptor (beta chain). This sample was taken from a study of blood T cell repertoires in COVID-19. In the study overall: Sources were T cells, B-cell-depleted T cells, or PBMCs; the material itself was cDNA or gDNA.

TCRdb's copy holds only in-frame clones and misses some; the assay was immunoSEQ multiplex PCR. The data contain around 66,000 clones, roughly 86% of them seen just once; the ten biggest clones take up 6% to 7%. This CDR3 has 15 amino acids. Per germline, CDR1 SEHNR and CDR2 FQNEAQ (reference sequence). Trimming at V came to 8 bases and at J to 7 bases, leaving 12 bases not matched to a gene. The TCR sequence derives from a man in his 60s with acute or convalescent COVID-19. The sample comprised peripheral blood. V and J are TRBV7-9 and TRBJ1-2, with 11 bases matching TRBD1. This chain's CDR3 is CASEPPGQGVSGYTF. CDR3 DNA: TGTGCCAGCGAACCTCCGGGACAGGGGGTCTCTGGCTACACCTTC. Supplemented by reference TRBV7-9 and TRBJ1-2, the full variable domain reads DTGVSQNPRHKITKRGQNVTFRCDPISEHNRLYWYRQTLGQGPEFLTYFQNEAQLEKSRLLSDRFSAERPKGSFSTLEIQRTEQGDSAMYLCASEPPGQGVSGYTFGSGTRLTVV.